This T cell receptor beta chain was profiled in a study of cytomegalovirus exposure and HLA in healthy donors. Study-wide findings and caveats: Some V segments, including TRBV6-2 and TRBV6-3, were excluded as indistinguishable. Rare TCR sequences dominated, though some public TCRs recurred in many donors. Most CMV-associated TCR beta chains were later found to appear HLA-restricted.

Between the trimmed V and J ends, which lost 8 bases and 0 bases, there was a span of 19 bases. The length of the CDR3 is 16 residues. The germline gives CDR1 MGHDK, CDR2 SYGVNS. A multiplex PCR was run with 60 Vbeta primers and 13 Jbeta primers. Some clones are missing from TCRdb's copy, which holds only in-frame ones; the method was immunoSEQ multiplex PCR. The table lists 150,000 to 200,000 clones, 70% to 90% of them singletons. Turning to this clone: Its antigen remains unknown.

The rearrangement uses TRBV25-1 and TRBJ2-5; D possibly corresponds to TRBD1 (6 bases). The receptor was derived from a man younger than 35 in good health and CMV-seropositive. Source material: PBMCs. The CDR3 loop is CASLGRDTWYQETQYF. For the CDR3, the DNA is TGTGCCAGCCTAGGTCGGGACACCTGGTACCAAGAGACCCAGTACTTC.